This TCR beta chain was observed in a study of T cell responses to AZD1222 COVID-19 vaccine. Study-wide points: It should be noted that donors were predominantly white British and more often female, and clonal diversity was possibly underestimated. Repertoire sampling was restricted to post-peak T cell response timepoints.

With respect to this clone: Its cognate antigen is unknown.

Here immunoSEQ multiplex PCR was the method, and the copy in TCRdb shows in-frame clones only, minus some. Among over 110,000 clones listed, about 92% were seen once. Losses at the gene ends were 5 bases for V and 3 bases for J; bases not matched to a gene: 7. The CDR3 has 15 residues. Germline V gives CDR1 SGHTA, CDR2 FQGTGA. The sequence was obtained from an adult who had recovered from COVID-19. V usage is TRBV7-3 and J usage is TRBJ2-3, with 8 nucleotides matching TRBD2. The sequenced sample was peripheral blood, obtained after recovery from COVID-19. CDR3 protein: CASSPGTRGTDTQYF. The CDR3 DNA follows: TGTGCCAGCAGCCCTGGGACTAGAGGGACAGATACGCAGTATTTT.